Below, 14 T cell receptor beta chains from the same sample are listed, as sequenced in a study of T cells in Graves' hyperthyroidism and ophthalmopathy. Regions amplified from RNA transcripts were the TCR beta CDR3 regions. Initially, a first-round RT-PCR of the TCR CDR3 employed the HTBI primer set. Each CDR3 protein is one row after TCRdb ran MiXCR on the multiplex PCR reads. Counted here are about 600,000 distinct CDR3 sequences, 14% occurring once; the ten biggest clones make up about 7%. The sample comprised blood. The receptors were sampled from a woman under 30 with Graves' ophthalmopathy.

This clonotype has a count of ten or more. The chain carries TRBV20-1 and TRBJ1-1; TRBD1 aligns across 7 bases. Germline-derived CDR1 and CDR2 are DFQATT and SNEGSKA (reference sequence). Trimming at V came to 4 bases and at J to 8 bases, leaving 4 bases not matched to a gene. This CDR3 is built from 11 residues. CDR3 sequence: CSATSDREAFF. CDR3 DNA sequence: TGCAGTGCTACCTCGGACAGGGAAGCTTTCTTT.

This clonotype was seen many times. The chain couples TRBV2 to TRBJ2-1; TRBD2 agrees at 10 bases. Germline V gene lookup returns CDR1 SNHLY and CDR2 FYNNEI. V dropped 3 bases and J dropped 0; count of bases not matched to a gene: 5. The CDR3 extends over 17 amino acids. The CDR3 is CASSDNLAGVSYNEQFF. CDR3 DNA sequence: TGTGCCAGCAGTGACAACCTAGCGGGAGTCTCCTACAATGAGCAGTTCTTC.

This clonotype has ten or more counts. V gene TRBV28 combines with J gene TRBJ1-5; possibly TRBD1 for D (5 bases). Germline loops: CDR1 MDHEN, CDR2 SYDVKM. Trimming removed 6 bases from V and 11 bases from J, with 17 bases in between. The CDR3 is made up of 13 amino acids. As DNA, the CDR3 is TGTGCCAGCAGCGACAGTACCCTAAGAGCCCAGCATTTT. Translated: CASSDSTLRAQHF.

V gene TRBV19 combines with J gene TRBJ1-4; 7 bases map to TRBD1. V lost 10 bases and J lost 3; bases outside the gene matches: 5. Germline CDR1 is LNHDA and CDR2 is SQIVND (reference sequence). There are 13 residues in the CDR3. The CDR3 DNA reads as TGTGCCACCAGGGACAGATCTAATGAAAAACTGTTTTTT. Amino acid sequence: CATRDRSNEKLFF.

This clonotype was detected many times. This rearrangement joins TRBV2 to TRBJ1-2, with D perhaps matching TRBD1 (5 bases). Germline V gives CDR1 SNHLY, CDR2 FYNNEI. V dropped 6 bases and J dropped 8 bases, with 16 bases sitting between them. This CDR3 comprises 13 residues. CDR3 DNA sequence: TGTGCCAGCAGGGCCAGGGTTCTCGGGGGCTACACCTTC. It specifies CASRARVLGGYTF.

As to this clonotype: A clone one base away is much larger, so this may be a read error. This chain joins TRBV5-1 and TRBJ2-7; 9 bases map to TRBD2. With V trimmed by 4 bases and J by 6 bases, 11 bases remained unmatched. The CDR3 consists of 15 residues. Germline values: CDR1 SGHRS, CDR2 YFSETQ. The CDR3: CASSAEGTSRFEQYF. The CDR3 nucleotides read TGCGCCAGCAGCGCCGAGGGGACTAGCCGGTTCGAGCAGTACTTC.

This clonotype has ten or more counts. The chain joins TRBV20-1 to TRBJ1-1, with TRBD1 identical over 9 bases. Germline V gene lookup returns CDR1 DFQATT and CDR2 SNEGSKA (reference sequence). CDR3 length equals 14 residues. Trimming cost V 1 base and J 8 bases; bases outside gene matches: 8. This CDR3 reads CSARGIQTGGEAFF. In DNA, the CDR3 is TGCAGTGCTAGAGGCATACAGACAGGGGGGGAAGCTTTCTTT.

This clonotype appeared many times. CDR3 coding DNA: TGCAGTGCTGGACGGACTAACCGACCTCCCTACGAGCAGTACTTC. It yields the protein CSAGRTNRPPYEQYF. The chain links TRBV20-1 to TRBJ2-7, with D perhaps matching TRBD2 (6 bases). This CDR3 contains 15 residues. Trimming cost V 5 bases and J 2 bases, with 19 bases left between them. Germline CDR1 is DFQATT and CDR2 is SNEGSKA (reference sequence).

This clonotype was seen ten or more times. The chain is built from TRBV9 and TRBJ2-7; the D gene is possibly TRBD2 (6 bases). The germline CDR1 and CDR2 sequences are SGDLS and YYNGEE. The CDR3 runs to 15 residues. Trimming pared 0 bases from V and 1 base from J, leaving 11 bases between. The CDR3 DNA sequence: TGTGCCAGCAGCGTAGATGGGCGGGAATCCTACGAGCAGTACTTC. It translates to CASSVDGRESYEQYF.

This clonotype turned up a few times. The chain carries TRBV4-2 and TRBJ2-1; 7 bases are shared with TRBD2. The V gene end was trimmed by 2 bases and the J gene end by 4 bases; junction bases not matched to a gene: 2. CDR1 is LGHNA and CDR2 is YNFKEQ in the germline V gene. CDR3 size: 14 residues. CDR3 nucleotides: TGTGCCAGCAGCCAATCGGGACTATACAATGAGCAGTTCTTC. Its translation: CASSQSGLYNEQFF.

The gene calls are TRBV19 and TRBJ2-1, with unresolved D. The germline CDR1 and CDR2 sequences are LNHDA and SQIVND (reference sequence). V was cut by 3 bases and J by 0 bases, with 12 bases left in between. The CDR3 spans 16 residues. The CDR3 sequence: CASSIESHPSYNEQFF. In DNA, the CDR3 is TGTGCCAGTAGTATCGAATCCCACCCCTCCTACAATGAGCAGTTCTTC.

On this clonotype: At one end, the junction sequence differs from germline, possibly due to a read error. The V call is TRBV20-1, the J call TRBJ2-1, with 7 bases aligning to TRBD2. Germline V gene sequence: CDR1 DFQATT, CDR2 SNEGSKA (reference sequence). CDR3 length: 17 residues. DNA for the CDR3: TGCAGTGCTAGAGATGTAAGCGGGAATAGCTCCTACAATGGGCAGTTCTTC. This encodes CSARDVSGNSSYNGQFF.

This clonotype occurred many times. The J gene is TRBJ2-1, the V gene TRBV7-8; no clear D gene. Trimming removed 6 bases from V and 0 bases from J, with 15 bases in between. The CDR3 contains 16 residues. Germline V gene lookup returns CDR1 SGHVS and CDR2 FQNEAQ. For the CDR3, the DNA is TGTGCCAGCAGTCTACCCATGCGACTCTCCTACAATGAGCAGTTCTTC. It specifies CASSLPMRLSYNEQFF.

This clonotype was seen many times. This chain's CDR3 is CASSRPQGVSEQYF. As DNA, the CDR3 is TGTGCCAGCAGTAGACCACAGGGGGTTAGCGAGCAGTACTTC. The chain links TRBV6-1 to TRBJ2-7; 8 bases fit TRBD1. J gave up 6 bases and V 5 bases, and 9 bases lay outside the gene matches. The CDR3 runs 14 residues. Germline CDR1 reads MNHNS; CDR2 reads SASEGT.